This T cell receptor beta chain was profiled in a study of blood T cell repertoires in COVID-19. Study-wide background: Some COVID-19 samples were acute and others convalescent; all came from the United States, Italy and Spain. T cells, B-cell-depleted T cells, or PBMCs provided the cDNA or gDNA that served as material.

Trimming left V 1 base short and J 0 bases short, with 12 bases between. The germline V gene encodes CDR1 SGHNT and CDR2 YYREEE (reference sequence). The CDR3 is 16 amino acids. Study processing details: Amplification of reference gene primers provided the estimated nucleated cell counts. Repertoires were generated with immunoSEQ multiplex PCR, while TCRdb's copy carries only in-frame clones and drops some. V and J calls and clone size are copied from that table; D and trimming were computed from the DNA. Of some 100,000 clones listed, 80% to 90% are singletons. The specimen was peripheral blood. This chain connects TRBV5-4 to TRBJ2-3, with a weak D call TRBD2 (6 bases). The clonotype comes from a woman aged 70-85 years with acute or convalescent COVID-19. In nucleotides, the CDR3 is TGTGCCAGCAGCTTGAATGGGGGGACTAGCACAGATACGCAGTATTTT. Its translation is CASSLNGGTSTDTQYF.